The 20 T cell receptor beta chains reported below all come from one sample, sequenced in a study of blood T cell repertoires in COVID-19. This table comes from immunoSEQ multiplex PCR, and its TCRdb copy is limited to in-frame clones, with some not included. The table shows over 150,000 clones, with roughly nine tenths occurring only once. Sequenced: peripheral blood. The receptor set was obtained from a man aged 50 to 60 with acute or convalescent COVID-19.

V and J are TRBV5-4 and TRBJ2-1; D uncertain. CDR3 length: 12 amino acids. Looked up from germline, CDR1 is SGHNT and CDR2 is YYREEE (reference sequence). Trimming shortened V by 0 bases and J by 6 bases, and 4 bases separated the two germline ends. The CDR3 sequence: CASSLGPNEQFF. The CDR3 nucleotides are TGTGCCAGCAGCTTGGGGCCCAATGAGCAGTTCTTC.

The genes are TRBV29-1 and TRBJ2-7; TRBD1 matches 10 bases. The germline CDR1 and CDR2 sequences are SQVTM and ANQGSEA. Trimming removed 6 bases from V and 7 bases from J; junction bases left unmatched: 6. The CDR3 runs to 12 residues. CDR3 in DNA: TGCAGCGTATCCGGGACAGGGGAGGAGCAGTACGTC. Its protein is CSVSGTGEEQYV.

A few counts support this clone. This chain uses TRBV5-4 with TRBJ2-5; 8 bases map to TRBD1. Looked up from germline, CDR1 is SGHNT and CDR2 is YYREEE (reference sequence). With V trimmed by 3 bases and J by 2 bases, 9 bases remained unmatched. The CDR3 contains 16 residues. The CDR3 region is CASSYYRGTTQETQYF. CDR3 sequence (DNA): TGTGCCAGCAGCTATTACAGGGGGACCACACAAGAGACCCAGTACTTC. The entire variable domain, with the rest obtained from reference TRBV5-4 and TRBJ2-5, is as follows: ETGVTQSPTHLIKTRGQQVTLRCSSQSGHNTVSWYQQALGQGPQFIFQYYREEENGRGNFPPRFSGLQFPNYSSELNVNALELDDSALYLCASSYYRGTTQETQYFGPGTRLLVL.

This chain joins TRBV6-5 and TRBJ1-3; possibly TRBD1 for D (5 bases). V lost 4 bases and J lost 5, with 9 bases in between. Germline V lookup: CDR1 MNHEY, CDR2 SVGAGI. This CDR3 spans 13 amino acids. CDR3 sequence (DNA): TGTGCCAGCAGTTCAGGGTCGAGAAACACCATATATTTT. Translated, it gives CASSSGSRNTIYF.

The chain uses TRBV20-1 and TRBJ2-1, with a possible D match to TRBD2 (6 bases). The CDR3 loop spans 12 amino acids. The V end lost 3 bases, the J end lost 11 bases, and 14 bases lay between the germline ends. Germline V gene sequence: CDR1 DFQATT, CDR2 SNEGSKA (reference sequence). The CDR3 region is CSASRGRLQQFF. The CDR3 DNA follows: TGCAGTGCTAGTAGAGGGAGGTTGCAGCAGTTCTTC.

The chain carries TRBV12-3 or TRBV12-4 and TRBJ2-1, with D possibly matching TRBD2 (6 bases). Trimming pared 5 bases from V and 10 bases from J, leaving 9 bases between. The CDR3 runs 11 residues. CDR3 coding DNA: TGTGCCAGCAGTCCCGGACTAGAGCAGTTCTTC. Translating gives CASSPGLEQFF.

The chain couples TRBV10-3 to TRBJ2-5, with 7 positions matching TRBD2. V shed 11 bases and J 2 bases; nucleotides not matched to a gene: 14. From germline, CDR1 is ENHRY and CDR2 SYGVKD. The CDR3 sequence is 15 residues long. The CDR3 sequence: CASTNGRQGQETQYF. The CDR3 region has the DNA TGTGCCTCAACCAACGGGAGGCAGGGTCAAGAGACCCAGTACTTC.

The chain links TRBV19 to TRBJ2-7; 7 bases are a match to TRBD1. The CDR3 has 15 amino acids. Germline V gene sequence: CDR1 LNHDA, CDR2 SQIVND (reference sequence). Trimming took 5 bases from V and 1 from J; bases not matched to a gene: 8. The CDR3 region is CASSRQGPPSYEQYF. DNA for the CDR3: TGTGCCAGTAGTCGACAGGGTCCCCCATCCTACGAGCAGTACTTC.

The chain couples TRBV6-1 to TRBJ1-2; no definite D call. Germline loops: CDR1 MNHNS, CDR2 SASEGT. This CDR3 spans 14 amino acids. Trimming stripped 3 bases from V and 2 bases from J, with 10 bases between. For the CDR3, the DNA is TGTGCCAGCAGTGATTTTGGTGGCAACTATGGCTACACCTTC. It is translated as CASSDFGGNYGYTF.

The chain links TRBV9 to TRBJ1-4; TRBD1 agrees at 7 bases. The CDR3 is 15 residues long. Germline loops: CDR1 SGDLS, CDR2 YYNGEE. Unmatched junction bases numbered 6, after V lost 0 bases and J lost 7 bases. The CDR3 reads CASSVAGGGGEKLFF. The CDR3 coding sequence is TGTGCCAGCAGCGTAGCAGGGGGAGGAGGTGAAAAACTGTTTTTT.

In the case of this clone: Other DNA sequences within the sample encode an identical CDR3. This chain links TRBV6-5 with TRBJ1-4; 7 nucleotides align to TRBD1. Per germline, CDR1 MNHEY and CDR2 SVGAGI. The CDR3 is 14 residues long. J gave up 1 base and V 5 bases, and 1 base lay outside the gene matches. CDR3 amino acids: CASSRQGTNEKLFF. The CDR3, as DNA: TGTGCCAGCAGTCGACAGGGAACTAATGAAAAACTGTTTTTT.

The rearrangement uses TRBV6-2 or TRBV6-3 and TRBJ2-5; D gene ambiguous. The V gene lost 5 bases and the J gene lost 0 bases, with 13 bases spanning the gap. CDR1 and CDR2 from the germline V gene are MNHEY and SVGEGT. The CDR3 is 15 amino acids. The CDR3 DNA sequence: TGTGCCAGCAGTACAGAACAGTGGTACCAAGAGACCCAGTACTTC. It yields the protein CASSTEQWYQETQYF.

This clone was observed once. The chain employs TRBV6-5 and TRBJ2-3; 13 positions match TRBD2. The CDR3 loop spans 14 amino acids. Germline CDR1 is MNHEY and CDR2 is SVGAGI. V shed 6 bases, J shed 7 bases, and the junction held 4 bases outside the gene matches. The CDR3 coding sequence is TGTGCCAGCAGGACTAGCGGGAGGAGAAATACGCAGTATTTT. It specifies CASRTSGRRNTQYF.

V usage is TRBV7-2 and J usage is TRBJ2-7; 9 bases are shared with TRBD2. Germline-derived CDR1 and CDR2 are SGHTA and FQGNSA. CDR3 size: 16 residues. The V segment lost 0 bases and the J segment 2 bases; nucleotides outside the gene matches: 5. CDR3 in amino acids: CASSLARASGTYEQYF. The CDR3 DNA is TGTGCCAGCAGCTTAGCGAGGGCTAGCGGGACCTACGAGCAGTACTTC.

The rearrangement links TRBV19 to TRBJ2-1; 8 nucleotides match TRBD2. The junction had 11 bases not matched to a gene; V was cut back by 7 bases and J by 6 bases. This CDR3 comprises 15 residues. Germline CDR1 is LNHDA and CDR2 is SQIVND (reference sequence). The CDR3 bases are TGTGCCAGTAATCCGAGCGGGGGAAAGGGCAATGAGCAGTTCTTC. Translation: CASNPSGGKGNEQFF.

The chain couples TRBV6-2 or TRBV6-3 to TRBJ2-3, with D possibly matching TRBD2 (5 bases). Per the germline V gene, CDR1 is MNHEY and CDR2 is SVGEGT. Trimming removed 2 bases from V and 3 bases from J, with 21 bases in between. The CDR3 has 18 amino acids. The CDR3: CASSYPAGVYSGTDTQYF. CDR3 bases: TGTGCCAGCAGTTACCCCGCCGGTGTTTACTCGGGGACAGATACGCAGTATTTT.

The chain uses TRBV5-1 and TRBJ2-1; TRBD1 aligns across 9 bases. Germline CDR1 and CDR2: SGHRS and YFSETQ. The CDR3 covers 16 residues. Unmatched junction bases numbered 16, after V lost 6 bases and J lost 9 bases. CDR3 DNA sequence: TGCGCCAGCACAGACACGCCGGGACAGGGACTACGTGAGCAGTTCTTC. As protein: CASTDTPGQGLREQFF.

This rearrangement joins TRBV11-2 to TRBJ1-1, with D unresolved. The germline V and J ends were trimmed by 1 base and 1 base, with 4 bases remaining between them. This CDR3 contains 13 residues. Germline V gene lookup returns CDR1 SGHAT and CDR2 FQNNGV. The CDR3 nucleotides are TGTGCCAGCAGCTTAGTCCGGAACACTGAAGCTTTCTTT. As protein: CASSLVRNTEAFF.

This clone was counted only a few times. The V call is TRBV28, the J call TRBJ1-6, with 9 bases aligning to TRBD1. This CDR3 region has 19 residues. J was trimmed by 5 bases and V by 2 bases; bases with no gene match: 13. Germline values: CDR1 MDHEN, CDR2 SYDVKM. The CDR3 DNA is TGTGCCAGCAGTTTACAGGCACAGGGGGCGCGTTGGGATAATTCACCCCTCCACTTT. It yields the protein CASSLQAQGARWDNSPLHF.

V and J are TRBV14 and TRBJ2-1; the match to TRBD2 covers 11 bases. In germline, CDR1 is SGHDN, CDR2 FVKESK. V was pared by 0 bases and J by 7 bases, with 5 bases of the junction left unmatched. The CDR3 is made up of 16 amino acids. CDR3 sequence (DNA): TGTGCCAGCAGCCAAGAGGCTAGCGGGAGGTTGAATGAGCAGTTCTTC. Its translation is CASSQEASGRLNEQFF.